The entry below gives a single T cell receptor beta chain sequence along with its context. The assay was immunoSEQ multiplex PCR, and TCRdb's table has in-frame clones only and misses some. The data show about 660,000 clones, with 88% seen just once and approximately 0.01% held by the top ten. The sample comes from a study of shared T cell receptors in the human thymus. The CDR3 sequence is 12 residues long. Looked up from germline, CDR1 is LGHNT and CDR2 is FRNRAP. V lost 3 bases to trimming and J lost 3 bases, with 6 bases between them. The same sample was also used in a study of human thymus T cells.

V is TRBV12-5 and J is TRBJ2-7; no reliable D call. The receptor was derived from a boy less than two years old with a congenital heart defect. Source material: thymocytes. The CDR3: CASGFKHYEQYF. Here the CDR3 DNA reads TGTGCTAGTGGTTTTAAACACTACGAGCAGTACTTC.